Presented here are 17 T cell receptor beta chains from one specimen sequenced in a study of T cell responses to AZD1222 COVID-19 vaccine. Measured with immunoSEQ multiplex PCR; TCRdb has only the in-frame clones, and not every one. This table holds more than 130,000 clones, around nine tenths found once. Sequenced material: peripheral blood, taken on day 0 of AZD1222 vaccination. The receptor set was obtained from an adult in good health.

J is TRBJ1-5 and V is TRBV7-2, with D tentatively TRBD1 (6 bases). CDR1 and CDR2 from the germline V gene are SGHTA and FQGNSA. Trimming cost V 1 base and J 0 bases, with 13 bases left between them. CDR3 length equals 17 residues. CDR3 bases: TGTGCCAGCAGCTTAGTCCCCACAGGGTATAGCAATCAGCCCCAGCATTTT. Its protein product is CASSLVPTGYSNQPQHF.

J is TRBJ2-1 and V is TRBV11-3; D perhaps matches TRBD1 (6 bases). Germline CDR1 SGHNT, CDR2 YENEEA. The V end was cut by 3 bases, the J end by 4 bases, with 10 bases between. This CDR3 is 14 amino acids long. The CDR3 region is CASSFQGLYNEQFF. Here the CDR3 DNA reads TGTGCCAGCAGCTTCCAGGGGTTATACAATGAGCAGTTCTTC.

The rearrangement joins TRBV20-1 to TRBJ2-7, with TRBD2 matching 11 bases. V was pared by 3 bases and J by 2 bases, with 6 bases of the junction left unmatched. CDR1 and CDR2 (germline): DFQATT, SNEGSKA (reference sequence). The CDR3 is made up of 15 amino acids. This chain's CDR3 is CSASTTSGVTYEQYF. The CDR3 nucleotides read TGCAGTGCTAGTACGACTAGCGGGGTAACCTACGAGCAGTACTTC.

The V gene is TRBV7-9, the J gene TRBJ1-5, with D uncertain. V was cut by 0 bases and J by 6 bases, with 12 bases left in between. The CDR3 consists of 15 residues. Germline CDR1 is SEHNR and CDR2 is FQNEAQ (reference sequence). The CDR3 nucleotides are TGTGCCAGCAGCTTAGCGAGCGCGGGCAGTCAGCCCCAGCATTTT. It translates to CASSLASAGSQPQHF. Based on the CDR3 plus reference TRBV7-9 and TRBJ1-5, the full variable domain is DTGVSQNPRHKITKRGQNVTFRCDPISEHNRLYWYRQTLGQGPEFLTYFQNEAQLEKSRLLSDRFSAERPKGSFSTLEIQRTEQGDSAMYLCASSLASAGSQPQHFGDGTRLSIL.

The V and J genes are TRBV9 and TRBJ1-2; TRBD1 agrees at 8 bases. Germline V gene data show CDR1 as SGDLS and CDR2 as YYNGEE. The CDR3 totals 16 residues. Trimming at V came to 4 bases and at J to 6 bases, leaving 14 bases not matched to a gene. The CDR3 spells CASSTRGDRGRDGYTF. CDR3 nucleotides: TGTGCCAGCAGCACGAGGGGTGACAGGGGCAGGGATGGCTACACCTTC.

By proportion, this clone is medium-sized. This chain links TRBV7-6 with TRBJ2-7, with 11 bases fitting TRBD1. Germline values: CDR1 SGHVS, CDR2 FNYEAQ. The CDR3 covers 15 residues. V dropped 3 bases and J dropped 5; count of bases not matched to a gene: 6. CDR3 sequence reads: CASSFPGTGGDEQYF. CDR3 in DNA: TGTGCCAGCAGCTTCCCAGGGACAGGGGGGGACGAGCAGTACTTC.

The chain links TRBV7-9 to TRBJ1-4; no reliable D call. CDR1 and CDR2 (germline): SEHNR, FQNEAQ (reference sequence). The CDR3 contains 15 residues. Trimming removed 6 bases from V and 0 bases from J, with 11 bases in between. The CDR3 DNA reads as TGTGCCAGCAGTGGACCGGGCGCAACTAATGAAAAACTGTTTTTT. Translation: CASSGPGATNEKLFF.

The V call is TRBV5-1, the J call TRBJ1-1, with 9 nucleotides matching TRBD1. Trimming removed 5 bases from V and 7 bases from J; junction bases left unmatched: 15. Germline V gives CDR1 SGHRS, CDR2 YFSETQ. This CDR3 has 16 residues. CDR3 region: CASSHTVGDRDFEAFF. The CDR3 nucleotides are TGCGCCAGCAGTCATACCGTGGGGGACAGGGACTTTGAAGCTTTCTTT.

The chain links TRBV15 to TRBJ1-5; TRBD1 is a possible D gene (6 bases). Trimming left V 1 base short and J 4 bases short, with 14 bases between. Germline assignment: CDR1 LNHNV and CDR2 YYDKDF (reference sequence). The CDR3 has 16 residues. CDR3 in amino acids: CATSRGTGIVNQPQHF. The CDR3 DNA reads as TGTGCCACCAGCAGAGGTACAGGGATAGTTAATCAGCCCCAGCATTTT.

CDR3 coding DNA: TGCGCCAGCAGCTTGGACAGGCCGAACACTGAAGCTTTCTTT. This translates into CASSLDRPNTEAFF. The J gene is TRBJ1-1, the V gene TRBV5-1; D may be TRBD1 (5 bases). V was pared by 0 bases and J by 1 base, with 7 bases between. Germline CDR1 is SGHRS and CDR2 is YFSETQ. The CDR3 contains 14 residues.

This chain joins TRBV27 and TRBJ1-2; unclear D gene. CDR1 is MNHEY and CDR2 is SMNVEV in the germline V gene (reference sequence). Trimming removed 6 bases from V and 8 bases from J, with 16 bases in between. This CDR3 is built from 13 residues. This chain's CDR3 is CASRADKPEGYTF. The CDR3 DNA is TGTGCCAGCAGGGCCGACAAACCAGAGGGCTACACCTTC.

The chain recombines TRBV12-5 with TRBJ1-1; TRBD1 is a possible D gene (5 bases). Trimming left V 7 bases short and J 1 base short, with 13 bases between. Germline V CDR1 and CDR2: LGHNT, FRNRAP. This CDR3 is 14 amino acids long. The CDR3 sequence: CASALGTGNTEAFF. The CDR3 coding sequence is TGTGCTAGTGCCTTAGGGACTGGGAACACTGAAGCTTTCTTT. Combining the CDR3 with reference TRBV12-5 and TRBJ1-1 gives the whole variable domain DARVTQTPRHKVTEMGQEVTMRCQPILGHNTVFWYRQTMMQGLELLAYFRNRAPLDDSGMPKDRFSAEMPDATLATLKIQPSEPRDSAVYFCASALGTGNTEAFFGQGTRLTVV.

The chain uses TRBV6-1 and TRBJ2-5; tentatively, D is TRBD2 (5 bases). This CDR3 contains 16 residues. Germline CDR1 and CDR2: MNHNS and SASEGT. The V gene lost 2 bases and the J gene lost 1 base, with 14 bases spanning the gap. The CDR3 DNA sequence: TGTGCCAGCAGTGAAATGGTGGGAGCCGTCCAAGAGACCCAGTACTTC. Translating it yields CASSEMVGAVQETQYF.

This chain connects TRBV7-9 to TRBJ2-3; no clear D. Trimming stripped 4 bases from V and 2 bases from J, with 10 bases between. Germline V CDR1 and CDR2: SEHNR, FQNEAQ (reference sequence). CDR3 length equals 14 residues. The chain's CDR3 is CASSSSINTDTQYF. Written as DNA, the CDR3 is TGTGCCAGCAGCTCGAGCATAAACACAGATACGCAGTATTTT.

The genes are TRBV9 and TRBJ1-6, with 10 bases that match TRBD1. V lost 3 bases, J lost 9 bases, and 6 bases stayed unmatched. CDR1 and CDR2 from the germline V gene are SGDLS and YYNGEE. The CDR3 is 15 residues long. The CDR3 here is CASSATGTGASPLHF. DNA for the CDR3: TGTGCCAGCAGCGCCACCGGGACAGGGGCTTCACCCCTCCACTTT.

The DNA for the CDR3 is TGTGCCAGCAGCCAAGTCTCCCAGAACACTGAAGCTTTCTTT. As protein: CASSQVSQNTEAFF. The V call is TRBV3-1 (or the pseudogene TRBV3-2), the J call TRBJ1-1; D uncertain. The CDR3 has 14 amino acids. CDR1 and CDR2 from the germline V gene are LGHDT and YNNKEL (reference sequence). V was pared by 1 base and J by 1 base, with 7 bases between.

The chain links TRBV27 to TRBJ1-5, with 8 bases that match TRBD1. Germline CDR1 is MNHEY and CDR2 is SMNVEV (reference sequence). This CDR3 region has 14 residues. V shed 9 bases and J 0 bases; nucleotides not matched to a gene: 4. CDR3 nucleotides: TGTGCCAGTCGACAGGGGTATAGCAATCAGCCCCAGCATTTT. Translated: CASRQGYSNQPQHF.